This TCR beta chain derives from a study of beta chain features in type 1 diabetes. This clone was observed a handful of times. The antigen is not known. The investigators reverse transcribed all of the isolated RNA, so they sequenced expressed TCRB transcripts. Here immunoSEQ multiplex PCR was the method, and the copy in TCRdb shows in-frame clones only, minus some. The profile shows about 250,000 clones, approximately 14% of them singletons. There was one heparinised blood draw per donor, averaging roughly 110 mL. Study results and caveats: Individuals with type 1 diabetes displayed fewer insertions and more deletions at VDJ junctions.

Deletions cut 4 bases from V and 5 bases from J, with 13 bases between. CDR3 length: 13 amino acids. Germline values: CDR1 SGHRS, CDR2 YFSETQ. The rearrangement joins TRBV5-1 to TRBJ2-7; D is possibly TRBD2 (5 bases). The TCR was taken from a middle-aged woman in good health. The sample was naive CD4+ T cells from blood. This CDR3 reads CASSRLGENEQYF. The CDR3 coding sequence is TGCGCCAGCAGCAGGCTGGGAGAGAACGAGCAGTACTTC. Variable domain in full (rest from reference TRBV5-1 and TRBJ2-7): KAGVTQTPRYLIKTRGQQVTLSCSPISGHRSVSWYQQTPGQGLQFLFEYFSETQRNKGNFPGRFSGRQFSNSRSEMNVSTLELGDSALYLCASSRLGENEQYFGPGTRLTVT.